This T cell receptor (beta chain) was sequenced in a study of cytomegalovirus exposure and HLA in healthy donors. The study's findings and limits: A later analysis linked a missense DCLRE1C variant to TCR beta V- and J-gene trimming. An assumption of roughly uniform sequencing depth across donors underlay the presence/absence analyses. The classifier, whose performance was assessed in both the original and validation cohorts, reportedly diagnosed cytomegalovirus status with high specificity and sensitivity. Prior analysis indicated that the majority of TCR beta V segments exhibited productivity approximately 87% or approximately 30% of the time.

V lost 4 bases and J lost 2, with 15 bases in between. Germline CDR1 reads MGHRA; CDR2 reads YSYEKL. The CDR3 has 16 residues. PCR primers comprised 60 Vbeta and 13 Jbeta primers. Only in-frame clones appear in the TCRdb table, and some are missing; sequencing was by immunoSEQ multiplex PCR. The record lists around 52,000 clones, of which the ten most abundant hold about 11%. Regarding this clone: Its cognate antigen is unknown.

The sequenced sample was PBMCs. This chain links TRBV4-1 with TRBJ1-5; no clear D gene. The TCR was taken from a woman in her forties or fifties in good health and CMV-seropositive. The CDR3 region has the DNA TGCGCCAGCAGCCTTAACCAAGTTCTAGGCAATCAGCCCCAGCATTTT. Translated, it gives CASSLNQVLGNQPQHF.